The 9 T cell receptor beta chains in this list originate from one sample, sequenced in a study of T cell repertoires in cytomegalovirus infection. TCRdb reprocessed the reads via MiXCR and lists one record per CDR3 protein. Among under 150,000 distinct CDR3 sequences listed, 30% to 35% were seen once. Their specific antigens are unknown. The material was CD8+ T cells from cultured PBMCs, obtained from culture after CMV antigen stimulation. Source of these receptors: a human donor in good health (CMV status not recorded). Some clones in this sample may be carry-over from other donors' samples.

The sample holds a few counts of this clonotype. J is TRBJ2-7 and V is TRBV6-6; D is possibly TRBD1 (6 bases). The CDR3 spans 17 residues. Trimming took 2 bases from V and 5 from J, leaving 22 bases between them. Germline V gene sequence: CDR1 MNHNY, CDR2 SVGAGI (reference sequence). The CDR3 here is CASSYLSTDRYDDEQYF. CDR3 bases: TGTGCCAGCAGTTACCTCAGCACTGACAGGTATGACGACGAGCAGTACTTC.

This clonotype was counted a few times. V usage is TRBV7-9 and J usage is TRBJ2-2; a possible D gene is TRBD1 (6 bases). Germline V gene lookup returns CDR1 SEHNR and CDR2 FQNEAQ (reference sequence). V lost 1 base and J lost 12, with 9 bases in between. The CDR3 length is 12 residues. CDR3 protein: CASSLDRVKLFF. The CDR3 coding sequence is TGTGCCAGCAGCTTAGACAGGGTGAAGCTGTTTTTT.

This clonotype was detected only a few times. The rearrangement joins TRBV12-3 or TRBV12-4 to TRBJ2-1; D gene uncertain. V lost 10 bases, J lost 6 bases, and 13 bases lay in between. The CDR3 is 12 amino acids. Written as DNA, the CDR3 is TGTGCCACCGGTCCGGGTGTCAATGAGCAGTTCTTC. Translation gives CATGPGVNEQFF.

The chain carries TRBV11-2 and TRBJ2-7, with 9 bases identical to TRBD1. This CDR3 has 16 residues. Losses at the gene ends were 5 bases for V and 0 bases for J; bases not matched to a gene: 8. Germline CDR1 SGHAT, CDR2 FQNNGV. CDR3 loop: CASSVNRGPFSYEQYF. CDR3 in DNA: TGTGCCAGCAGCGTAAACAGGGGGCCATTCTCCTACGAGCAGTACTTC.

The chain couples TRBV5-4 to TRBJ2-1; D is perhaps TRBD2 (6 bases). Trimming took off 4 bases at V and 4 bases at J, with 18 bases between the two ends. Germline CDR1 and CDR2: SGHNT and YYREEE (reference sequence). This CDR3 has 16 amino acids. CDR3: CASSPMGGARYNEQFF. As DNA, the CDR3 is TGTGCCAGCAGCCCCATGGGCGGGGCCCGATACAATGAGCAGTTCTTC.

The chain couples TRBV7-2 to TRBJ2-5, with D uncertain. CDR3 length equals 17 residues. V gave up 5 bases and J gave up 2 bases, with 21 bases separating them. CDR1 is SGHTA, CDR2 FQGNSA, per germline. The CDR3 coding sequence is TGTGCCAGCAGCCAGCCAAAAGGTGGTAGAAAGCAAGAGACCCAGTACTTC. Amino acids: CASSQPKGGRKQETQYF.

The chain links TRBV7-9 to TRBJ1-1, with TRBD1 as a possible D gene (6 bases). V lost 2 bases and J 4 bases, leaving 14 bases between the germline ends. Germline V gene lookup returns CDR1 SEHNR and CDR2 FQNEAQ (reference sequence). The CDR3 is 15 amino acids. CDR3 sequence reads: CASSLKTGSSTEAFF. The CDR3 DNA follows: TGTGCCAGCAGCTTAAAGACAGGATCGAGCACTGAAGCTTTCTTT.

This clonotype was seen only a few times. V gene TRBV4-1 combines with J gene TRBJ2-7; 11 nucleotides line up with TRBD2. Germline loops: CDR1 MGHRA, CDR2 YSYEKL. The CDR3 is 15 residues long. V lost 4 bases to trimming and J lost 3 bases; unmatched junction nucleotides: 5. The CDR3 is CASSLSGGAFYEQYF. The CDR3 bases are TGCGCCAGCAGCCTTAGCGGGGGGGCCTTCTACGAGCAGTACTTC.

This chain links TRBV12-3 or TRBV12-4 with TRBJ1-1; D might be TRBD1 (5 bases). The V and J ends lost 3 bases and 6 bases respectively, with 17 bases between them. The CDR3 runs 15 residues. CDR3 nucleotide sequence: TGTGCCAGCAGTTTCTTTGGGGGAATTTGGCCTGAAGCTTTCTTT. This sequence encodes CASSFFGGIWPEAFF.